The TCR beta chain under discussion was sequenced for a study of blood T cell repertoires in COVID-19. The table came from immunoSEQ multiplex PCR; TCRdb's copy has only in-frame clones and leaves some out. The profile shows 130,000 or so clones, roughly 79% of them singletons. The germline V gene has CDR1 MNHNY and CDR2 SVGAGI (reference sequence). CDR3 size: 14 residues. J was trimmed by 3 bases and V by 5 bases; bases with no gene match: 2. Material: peripheral blood. The sequence was collected from a woman aged 60-75 years with active or convalescent COVID-19. This chain connects TRBV6-6 to TRBJ1-4; 8 nucleotides align to TRBD1. CDR3: CASSQGAANEKLFF. The CDR3 region has the DNA TGTGCCAGCAGTCAGGGGGCAGCTAATGAAAAACTGTTTTTT.